This TCR beta chain was captured by sequencing in a study of cytotoxic CD8 clonotypes in ibrutinib-treated CLL. Background on the study: Complete response was seen in 2 patients and partial in some 24; roughly twelve progressed and about 15 stayed remitted after a median around 64 months. Mean per-sample yields comprised roughly 260,000 productive templates and tens of thousands of productive rearrangements. The study, taken as a whole, reports: Contraction or stability on treatment characterized the public clonotypes, which were uncommon.

The V end lost 3 bases, the J end lost 4 bases, and 12 bases lay between the germline ends. CDR3 length equals 14 residues. Germline V lookup: CDR1 LNHDA, CDR2 SQIVND (reference sequence). Sequencing sought depths of 1 in 200,000 to 1 in 1 million T cells. The assay was immunoSEQ multiplex PCR, and TCRdb's table has in-frame clones only and misses some. The sample has around 26,000 clones, 70% to 90% seen once. Comment on this clone: No antigen is known for it.

The chain joins TRBV19 to TRBJ1-2, with TRBD1 as a possible D gene (5 bases). This receptor was taken from a human donor with chronic lymphocytic leukemia. Sequences were derived from PBMCs, sampled after 24 months of ibrutinib treatment. CDR3 region: CASSIGTSVYGYTF. The CDR3 nucleotides are TGTGCCAGTAGTATTGGGACGTCGGTCTATGGCTACACCTTC.